This TCR beta chain was sequenced for a study of early T cells in non-severe SARS-CoV-2 infection. Whole-study context: The sequenced material was bulk RNA from unsorted whole blood, and its chains were unpaired.

This clonotype was seen at least ten times. The antigen remains unidentified. Study results and limitations: Sequences matched to VDJdb favored anti-spike CD8 responses, while private and CD4 specificities were missed.

TCRdb re-derived calls from the 5' RACE reads in MiXCR, one entry per CDR3 protein. Found here are around 80,000 distinct CDR3 sequences, approximately 11% of them singletons; the top ten hold 12%. The origin of this receptor is an adult who was a healthcare worker with PCR-confirmed SARS-CoV-2 infection or an uninfected control (not recorded which). The sample here was whole blood, taken at baseline.

The CDR3 nucleotides read TGCGCCAGCAGCCTGACCGCCGGGACAGGCTTCAGCTCTGGAAACACCATATATTTT. Its translation: CASSLTAGTGFSSGNTIYF. V usage is TRBV5-1 and J usage is TRBJ1-3, with 8 bases aligning to TRBD1. This CDR3 has 19 amino acids. CDR1 SGHRS and CDR2 YFSETQ come from the germline V gene. V lost 4 bases, J lost 0 bases, and 15 bases stayed unmatched.